This TCR beta chain was sequenced in a study of shared T cell receptors in the human thymus. The method was immunoSEQ multiplex PCR; TCRdb's version includes in-frame clones alone and lacks a portion of them. The data contain hundreds of thousands of clones, over 75% of them singletons. The CDR3 contains 17 residues. Trimming took 2 bases from V and 2 from J; bases not matched to a gene: 6. Germline V gene lookup returns CDR1 SGHVS and CDR2 FQNEAQ. The data also belong to a second study, concerning human thymus T cells. This second study says: Those donating were healthy Finnish infants in corrective surgery for congenital heart defects. Resections removed during corrective heart surgery provided the thymus tissue used. Both thymic and peripheral blood repertoires showed apparently biased V and J usage.

The gene calls are TRBV7-8 and TRBJ2-1, with 10 bases matching TRBD2. The receptor was derived from a boy under two years old with a congenital heart defect. Material: thymocytes. CDR3 sequence (DNA): TGTGCCAGCAGCTTAAACCTAGCGGGAGCTCCCTACAATGAGCAGTTCTTC. As protein: CASSLNLAGAPYNEQFF.